This record covers a single TCR beta chain. Its antigen remains unidentified. This sample stems from a study of shared clonotypes between healthy human individuals. Study results and limitations: With few donors, the genetic and exposure-history diversity represented was limited.

The germline CDR1 and CDR2 sequences are MNHEY and SMNVEV (reference sequence). This CDR3 comprises 16 residues. Trimming left V 3 bases short and J 2 bases short, with 17 bases between. A CD45RA-negative memory subset and a CD45RA+ naive subset were separated from the CD4+ cells. The data were produced by immunoSEQ multiplex PCR, yet TCRdb's version contains in-frame clones alone and is incomplete. The sample shows 2,500,000 or so clones, around nine tenths of them seen only once. The receptor's source is a man younger than 35 in good health. The sequencing input was naive CD4+ T cells sorted from blood. Subset noted: CD45RA+ positively selected. The V and J genes are TRBV27 and TRBJ2-7; D tentatively reads TRBD1 or TRBD2 (5 bases each). CDR3 protein: CASSLGTLVGPYEQYF. CDR3 DNA sequence: TGTGCCAGCAGTTTGGGGACGCTTGTTGGCCCCTACGAGCAGTACTTC.